Presented here are 31 T cell receptor beta chains from one specimen sequenced in a study of T cells expressing NK-cell markers (dated by TCRdb to the early 2020s). The library was obtained by 5' RACE. TCRdb names Illumina HiSeq 2000 as the instrument used. The reads, reprocessed by TCRdb, yield one row per CDR3 protein sequence and no DNA. This sample's clone table shows 150,000 to 200,000 distinct CDR3 sequences. The ten largest make up about 19% of the sample. Material: blood T cells: a sorted CD56 or NKG2C T cell subset, CD4+ or CD8+ T cells, or bulk PBMC T cells (not recorded which). These receptors were collected from a man aged 18 to 69 in good health.

The chain has TRBV27 and TRBJ2-5; TCRdb's D gene call, TRBD1, goes unchecked for lack of DNA. The CDR3 spans 15 residues. Germline V CDR1 and CDR2: MNHEY, SMNVEV (reference sequence). CDR3 sequence: CASSLWPSGGETQYF.

The CDR3 protein is CASTPGLAGGETQYF. V gene TRBV6-1 combines with J gene TRBJ2-5; TCRdb's D call of TRBD2 is untestable without DNA. The CDR3 is 15 amino acids. From germline, CDR1 is MNHNS and CDR2 SASEGT.

V and J are TRBV7-6 and TRBJ2-2; the TCRdb D gene call, TRBD1, has no DNA to confirm it. CDR1 and CDR2 from the germline V gene are SGHVS and FNYEAQ. This CDR3 has 17 residues. CDR3 amino acids: CASSSLQGAGNTGELFF. Looking up the rest from reference TRBV7-6 and TRBJ2-2 gives the full variable domain: GAGVSQSPRYKVTKRGQDVALRCDPISGHVSLYWYRQALGQGPEFLTYFNYEAQQDKSGLPNDRFSAERPEGSISTLTIQRTEQRDSAMYRCASSSLQGAGNTGELFFGEGSRLTVL.

J is TRBJ2-5 and V is TRBV9; TCRdb selects TRBD1, and the lack of DNA leaves this call unchecked. The CDR3 is made up of 15 amino acids. Germline-derived CDR1 and CDR2 are SGDLS and YYNGEE. The CDR3 here is CASSATTGSQETQYF.

This chain links TRBV7-8 with TRBJ2-7. From germline, CDR1 is SGHVS and CDR2 FQNEAQ. This CDR3 comprises 14 residues. This CDR3 reads CASSPSDSSYEQYF.

The chain has TRBV28 and TRBJ2-7. The CDR3 runs to 11 residues. Germline V gives CDR1 MDHEN, CDR2 SYDVKM. Here the CDR3 reads CASSWALEQYF.

V usage is TRBV10-3 and J usage is TRBJ2-2; TCRdb reports TRBD1, a call that lacks DNA to check it against. Germline CDR1 is ENHRY and CDR2 is SYGVKD. The CDR3 extends over 14 amino acids. CDR3 loop: CATNQGSDSGELFF.

This chain joins TRBV6-2 or TRBV6-3 and TRBJ1-5; absent DNA, TCRdb's TRBD1 call cannot be checked. Per the germline V gene, CDR1 is MNHEY and CDR2 is SVGEGT. The CDR3 is 15 amino acids. The CDR3 loop reads CASSPGQASGQPQHF.

This chain links TRBV6-1 with TRBJ2-7. Germline CDR1 is MNHNS and CDR2 is SASEGT. The CDR3 has 15 residues. Here the CDR3 reads CASSHPRLAFYEQYF.

J is TRBJ2-5 and V is TRBV7-9; TCRdb picks TRBD2, but there is no DNA to check that call. CDR3 length: 15 amino acids. Germline lookup yields CDR1 SEHNR and CDR2 FQNEAQ (reference sequence). CDR3 loop: CASSGPGGAMETQYF. Variable domain in full (rest from reference TRBV7-9 and TRBJ2-5): DTGVSQNPRHKITKRGQNVTFRCDPISEHNRLYWYRQTLGQGPEFLTYFQNEAQLEKSRLLSDRFSAERPKGSFSTLEIQRTEQGDSAMYLCASSGPGGAMETQYFGPGTRLLVL.

The V call is TRBV11-1, the J call TRBJ2-3. The germline gives CDR1 SGHAT, CDR2 FQDESV (reference sequence). The CDR3 runs to 18 residues. This CDR3 reads CASSFSFESGRGADTQYF.

The chain links TRBV13 to TRBJ1-2; TCRdb returns TRBD1, unconfirmable since there is no DNA. There are 15 residues in the CDR3. Germline V gene sequence: CDR1 PRHDT, CDR2 FYEKMQ (reference sequence). The CDR3 sequence is CASSPGRTGMDGYTF. The full variable domain, rest sourced from reference TRBV13 and TRBJ1-2, is AAGVIQSPRHLIKEKRETATLKCYPIPRHDTVYWYQQGPGQDPQFLISFYEKMQSDKGSIPDRFSAQQFSDYHSELNMSSLELGDSALYFCASSPGRTGMDGYTFGSGTRLTVV.

This chain connects TRBV7-8 to TRBJ2-5; the TCRdb D gene call, TRBD1, has no DNA to confirm it. The CDR3 spans 16 residues. The germline gives CDR1 SGHVS, CDR2 FQNEAQ. CDR3 region: CASSKSRDRVGETQYF.

The chain employs TRBV6-5 and TRBJ1-5. This CDR3 spans 16 amino acids. CDR1 is MNHEY, CDR2 SVGAGI, per germline. CDR3 residues: CASSSSSRDPNQPQHF.

The genes are TRBV19 and TRBJ2-1; with no DNA, the TCRdb D assignment of TRBD1 cannot be verified. This CDR3 contains 15 residues. The germline V gene has CDR1 LNHDA and CDR2 SQIVND (reference sequence). CDR3: CASSIDAGENNEQFF.

The V and J genes are TRBV10-3 and TRBJ1-1; TCRdb's D call, TRBD1, is unchecked because there is no DNA. The CDR3 covers 15 residues. Germline-derived CDR1 and CDR2 are ENHRY and SYGVKD. CDR3 amino acids: CAISGDLTGNTEAFF.

The rearrangement uses TRBV10-3 and TRBJ2-3; checking the TCRdb D call of TRBD1 is not possible without DNA. Per the germline V gene, CDR1 is ENHRY and CDR2 is SYGVKD. The CDR3 extends over 13 amino acids. This CDR3 reads CATMGTPTDTQYF.

This chain links TRBV20-1 with TRBJ2-3; TCRdb returns TRBD1, unconfirmable since there is no DNA. The CDR3 covers 16 residues. CDR1 is DFQATT, CDR2 SNEGSKA, per germline (reference sequence). The CDR3 protein is CSARDGGGGFTDTQYF.

The chain employs TRBV12-3 or TRBV12-4 and TRBJ1-2; TCRdb indicates TRBD1, and absent DNA this call remains unverified. There are 13 residues in the CDR3. The CDR3 sequence: CASSLGRGFGYTF.

The chain recombines TRBV13 with TRBJ1-6. The germline V gene encodes CDR1 PRHDT and CDR2 FYEKMQ (reference sequence). The CDR3 spans 13 residues. The CDR3 sequence is CASSNLAETPLHF.

The V gene is TRBV7-9, the J gene TRBJ2-5; the D gene TCRdb calls, TRBD2, cannot be checked with no DNA. Germline V gene data show CDR1 as SEHNR and CDR2 as FQNEAQ (reference sequence). The CDR3 runs 16 residues. CDR3 sequence reads: CASSSPLAGVKETQYF.

V gene TRBV7-3 combines with J gene TRBJ2-1; TCRdb indicates TRBD2, and absent DNA this call remains unverified. In germline, CDR1 is SGHTA, CDR2 FQGTGA. The CDR3 has 19 residues. The CDR3 region is CASSRTLAGGPGSYNEQFF.

This chain links TRBV15 with TRBJ2-2. Per germline, CDR1 LNHNV and CDR2 YYDKDF (reference sequence). This CDR3 contains 16 residues. The CDR3 sequence: CATSRDQETNTGELFF.

The chain couples TRBV7-9 to TRBJ2-5; TCRdb lists TRBD1, though no DNA is available to test this call. The CDR3 has 15 amino acids. Germline CDR1 reads SEHNR; CDR2 reads FQNEAQ (reference sequence). CDR3 sequence: CASNPGTGARETQYF.

V usage is TRBV3-1 and J usage is TRBJ2-3; TCRdb outputs TRBD2, but without DNA this stays unchecked. The V gene's germline CDR1 is LGHDT and CDR2 YNNKEL (reference sequence). There are 17 residues in the CDR3. CDR3: CASSQDPGGLLTDTQYF.

The chain joins TRBV27 to TRBJ1-4. Germline CDR1 is MNHEY and CDR2 is SMNVEV (reference sequence). The CDR3 covers 15 residues. The CDR3 here is CASSPLGPPTAELFF.

The genes are TRBV27 and TRBJ2-3; lacking DNA, the TRBD1 call made by TCRdb goes unchecked. Germline V gives CDR1 MNHEY, CDR2 SMNVEV (reference sequence). There are 14 residues in the CDR3. The CDR3: CASSSRGGMDTQYF.

V and J are TRBV28 and TRBJ2-4; TCRdb designates TRBD1, a call that cannot be tested without DNA. The CDR3 has 15 amino acids. Per the germline V gene, CDR1 is MDHEN and CDR2 is SYDVKM. This chain's CDR3 is CASSENREAKNIQYF.

This chain links TRBV27 with TRBJ2-7; TCRdb names TRBD1, which stays unverified in the absence of DNA. Germline CDR1 and CDR2: MNHEY and SMNVEV (reference sequence). CDR3 length equals 15 residues. This CDR3 is CASSPWGGSFYEQYF.

The V and J genes are TRBV5-8 and TRBJ2-5; TCRdb designates TRBD2, a call that cannot be tested without DNA. Germline assignment: CDR1 SGHTS and CDR2 YDEGEE. CDR3 length equals 14 residues. CDR3 protein: CASSLEDYLGIQYF.

The chain has TRBV7-9 and TRBJ2-3; without DNA, the TCRdb call of TRBD1 cannot be checked. Germline CDR1 is SEHNR and CDR2 is FQNEAQ (reference sequence). This CDR3 comprises 15 residues. CDR3 sequence reads: CASLEGAASTDTQYF. Full variable domain (remainder filled in from reference TRBV7-9 and TRBJ2-3): DTGVSQNPRHKITKRGQNVTFRCDPISEHNRLYWYRQTLGQGPEFLTYFQNEAQLEKSRLLSDRFSAERPKGSFSTLEIQRTEQGDSAMYLCASLEGAASTDTQYFGPGTRLTVL.